This T cell receptor beta chain was retrieved from a study of shared clonotypes between healthy human individuals (dated by TCRdb to the early 2020s). Some background on the complete study: Two women and a few men aged 18 to 49 years were included in the cohort. For each donor, CD4 naive and CD4 memory were each given three plates, CD8 naive was given two plates, and CD8 memory was given one plate. Blood TCR repertoires of 5 or 6 healthy adults were deeply sequenced to estimate repertoire size and the extent of clonotype sharing between individuals. Different laboratories and diverse techniques were used to prepare libraries and sequence TCR repertoires, to increase sequencing depth and limit assay-specific biases. Between about 0.9 and 9 billion PBMCs per donor were obtained by leukapheresis.

CDR1 is given as LNHDA and CDR2 as SQIVND, both from the germline V gene (reference sequence). Trimmed from V: 6 bases; trimmed from J: 4 bases; junction bases lacking a gene match: 5. From the cysteine through the phenylalanine, the CDR3 covers 14 amino acids. Just the 42-base CDR3 DNA is kept, in frame starting at base 1. This clone is a singleton in its sample. Its specific antigen is unknown. No base-level quality is on record; no much larger clone is a single base apart. Using the deep immunoSEQ assay, TCR CDR3 regions were amplified from genomic DNA by multiplex PCR. Extracted genomic DNA from each cell subset was spread evenly across all wells of several immunoSEQ 96-well plates, with each plate serving as a replicate. For sorted subsets, each replicate PCR was loaded with 200 ng genomic DNA, equivalent to 30,000 or so T cell genomes. The purified libraries were quantified using a Qubit 3.0 fluorometer, sized with a Bioanalyzer 2100, and then quantified again using the KAPA Library Quantification kit. A separate single-read 150-cycle Illumina NextSeq 550 flow cell was used to sequence each immunoSEQ 96-well plate. In the paper's pipeline: Because only junctional sequences without quality scores were contained in the immunoSEQ output, filtering matching that applied to full-length reads could not be performed. Sequences were annotated with PyIR, a Python wrapper for IgBLAST v1.9, using IMGT germline references to assign V/J genes and CDR3. Reads were removed for weak V/J assignments (E-value above 1e-6), missing CDR3, stop codons, out-of-frame junctions, or ambiguous translated residues. V3J clonotypes were defined as sequences sharing the same inferred V gene, J gene, and CDR3 amino acid sequence. Percentage overlap between repertoires was calculated by dividing the number of shared unique clonotypes by the size of the smaller repertoire. Three approaches were used to assess repertoire richness: RTK rarefaction, the Chao1 estimator, and Recon v2.1 estimates of unobserved clonotypes. For all TCRbeta clonotypes obtained by the gDNA method from a handful of donors, generation probabilities were computed with OLGA. Entries here come from immuneACCESS through TCRdb and include only in-frame sequences with V and J called. Some clones fail to appear in such tables; in the studies checked, an unresolved V gene covers under half of the shortfall, and the cause of the remainder is unknown. V and J calls and clone size are as listed in that table; D and trimming were resolved from the DNA. The sample yields about 2 million clones; roughly 95% were counted once. The ten largest clonotypes hold more than 0.1% of the sample.

Study-level results and caveats: Rarefaction of sorted-subset datasets indicated incomplete sequencing despite the large sequencing depth. Sampling was restricted to blood, and TCR repertoires in tissue are likely to differ from TCR repertoires in blood. Compared with non-shared clonotypes, the clonotypes found in all four sorted-subset donors had higher generation probabilities. Because the study included only a small number of donors, the genetic and exposure-history diversity represented was limited. Pairwise subsampling indicated that sequencing depth was expected to affect the degree of clonotype sharing among donors. Naive subsets generally had larger estimated clonotype richness than memory subsets did. Sharing across a few donors was observed for around 5% of naive CD4, under 4% of naive CD8, about 2.3% of memory CD4, and around 0.44% of memory CD8 clonotypes.

The donors were healthy, HIV-negative adults who had no recently reported acute infections or vaccinations. All donors were Caucasian adults living in Nashville, Tennessee, USA. CD4+ T cells were enriched by magnetic negative selection, after which naive cells were positively selected on CD45RA and the negative fraction was taken as the memory subset. Blood was collected by leukapheresis, and PBMCs were isolated by Ficoll-Histopaque density gradient centrifugation and then cryopreserved in liquid nitrogen vapor phase. Analytical flow cytometry was used to check the purity and quantity of every magnetically sorted T cell population. From each sorted fraction, genomic DNA was isolated and quantified by UV absorbance on a Nanodrop 2000c.

The chain couples TRBV19 to TRBJ2-2, and 7 junction bases match TRBD1. Sequences were obtained from naive CD4+ T cells sorted from blood. The cell subset or site label on this specimen signifies: CD45RA+ positively selected. The clonotype comes from a young man in good health. The CDR3 reads CASRTGLSTGELFF. The DNA reads TGTGCCAGTAGGACAGGGCTTTCCACCGGGGAGCTGTTTTTT. The CDR3, completed at both ends by the reference TRBV19 and TRBJ2-2 genes, gives the full variable domain DGGITQSPKYLFRKEGQNVTLSCEQNLNHDAMYWYRQDPGQGLRLIYYSQIVNDFQKGDIAEGYSVSREKKESFPLTVTSAQKNPTAFYLCASRTGLSTGELFFGEGSRLTVL.